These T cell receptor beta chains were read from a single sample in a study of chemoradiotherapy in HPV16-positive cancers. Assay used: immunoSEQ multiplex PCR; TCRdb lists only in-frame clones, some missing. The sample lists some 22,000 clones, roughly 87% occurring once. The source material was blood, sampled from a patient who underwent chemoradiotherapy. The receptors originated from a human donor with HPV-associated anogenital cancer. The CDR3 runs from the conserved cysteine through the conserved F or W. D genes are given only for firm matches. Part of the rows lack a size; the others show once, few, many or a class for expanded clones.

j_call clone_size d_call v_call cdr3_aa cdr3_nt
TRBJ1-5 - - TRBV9 CASSVDTGSNQPQHF TGTGCCAGCAGCGTAGATACAGGATCCAATCAGCCCCAGCATTTT
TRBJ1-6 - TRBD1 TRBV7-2 CASSRDRDSYNSPLHF TGTGCCAGCAGCCGGGACAGGGACTCCTATAATTCACCCCTCCACTTT
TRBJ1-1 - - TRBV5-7 CARSGYTEAFF TGTGCCCGCTCGGGGTACACTGAAGCTTTCTTT
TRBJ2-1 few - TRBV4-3 CASSLSYNEQFF TGCGCCAGCAGCCTCTCCTACAATGAGCAGTTCTTC
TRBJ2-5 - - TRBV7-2 CASSPDPADRPQYF TGTGCCAGCAGCCCGGACCCGGCAGACCGCCCCCAGTACTTC
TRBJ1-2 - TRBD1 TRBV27 CASSFRGAHYGYTF TGTGCCAGCAGTTTCAGGGGGGCACACTATGGCTACACCTTC
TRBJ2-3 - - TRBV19 CASRGGKDTQYF TGTGCCAGTAGGGGGGGCAAAGATACGCAGTATTTT
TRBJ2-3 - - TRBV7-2 CASSLGIPPDTQYF TGTGCCAGCTCCCTCGGGATCCCCCCGGATACGCAGTATTTT
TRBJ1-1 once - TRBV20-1 CSARNPRGAFF TGCAGTGCTAGAAACCCTAGGGGAGCTTTCTTT
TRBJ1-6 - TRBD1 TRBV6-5 CASSGPTGSGSPLHF TGTGCCAGCAGTGGCCCGACAGGGAGCGGATCACCCCTCCACTTT
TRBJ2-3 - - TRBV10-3 CAISLLAASTDTQYF TGTGCCATCAGTCTTCTGGCGGCTAGCACAGATACGCAGTATTTT
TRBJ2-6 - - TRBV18 CVATYSGANVLTF TGTGTGGCAACATACTCTGGGGCCAACGTCCTGACTTTC
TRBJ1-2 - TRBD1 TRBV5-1 CASSTSTGDYGYTF TGCGCCAGCAGCACCTCGACAGGGGACTATGGCTACACCTTC
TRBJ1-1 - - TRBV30 CAQTDMNTEAFF TGTGCCCAGACAGATATGAACACTGAAGCTTTCTTT
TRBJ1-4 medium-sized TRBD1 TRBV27 CASRNGDRYIEKLFF TGTGCCAGCAGGAACGGGGACAGATATATTGAAAAACTGTTTTTT
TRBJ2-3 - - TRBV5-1 CASSLGLFTDTQYF TGCGCCAGCAGCTTGGGACTTTTCACAGATACGCAGTATTTT
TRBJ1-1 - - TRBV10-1 CASRMDGPGEAFF TGCGCCAGCAGGATGGACGGCCCCGGTGAAGCTTTCTTT
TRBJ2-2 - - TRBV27 CASSPDGGRYTGELFF TGTGCCAGCAGTCCAGACGGGGGCCGATACACCGGGGAGCTGTTTTTT
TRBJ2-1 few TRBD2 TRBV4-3 CASSRRGLAGAQEQFF TGCGCCAGCAGCCGGCGAGGGCTAGCGGGGGCTCAGGAGCAGTTCTTC
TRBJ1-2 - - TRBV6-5 CASSSFTGTDF TGTGCCAGCAGTTCCTTTACAGGGACCGACTTC
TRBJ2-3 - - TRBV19 CASSIGGQITDTQYF TGTGCCAGTAGTATAGGGGGGCAGATCACAGATACGCAGTATTTT
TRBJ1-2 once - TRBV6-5 CASSPGTARGYTF TGTGCCAGCAGCCCCGGGACTGCCCGCGGCTACACCTTC
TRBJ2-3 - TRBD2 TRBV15 CATSRDPPAGNTDTQYF TGTGCCACCAGCAGAGATCCCCCAGCGGGAAACACAGATACGCAGTATTTT
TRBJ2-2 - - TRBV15 CATSTRTTWRELFF TGTGCCACCAGCACCCGGACAACCTGGAGGGAGCTGTTTTTT
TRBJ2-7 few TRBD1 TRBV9 CASSVGQGSSSYEQYF TGTGCCAGCAGCGTGGGACAGGGATCAAGCTCCTACGAGCAGTACTTC
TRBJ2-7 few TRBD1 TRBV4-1 CASSQQGQGGGEQYF TGCGCCAGCAGCCAACAAGGACAGGGCGGCGGCGAGCAGTACTTC
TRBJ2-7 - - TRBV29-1 CSVFSAYEQYF TGCAGCGTTTTTTCGGCCTACGAGCAGTACTTC
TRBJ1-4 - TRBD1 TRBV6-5 CASSDRVQNEKLFF TGTGCCAGCAGCGACAGGGTTCAGAATGAAAAACTGTTTTTT
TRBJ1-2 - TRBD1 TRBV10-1 CASSDMGQGSRAYGYTF TGCGCCAGCAGTGACATGGGACAGGGGTCCCGGGCCTATGGCTACACCTTC
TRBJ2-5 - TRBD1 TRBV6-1 CATDRGDQETQYF TGTGCCACGGACAGGGGCGACCAAGAGACCCAGTACTTC
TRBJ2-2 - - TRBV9 CASSGQGLDTGELFF TGTGCCAGCAGCGGCCAGGGTCTGGACACCGGGGAGCTGTTTTTT
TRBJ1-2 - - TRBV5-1 CASSLAWGGNYGYTF TGCGCCAGCAGCTTGGCCTGGGGGGGCAACTATGGCTACACCTTC
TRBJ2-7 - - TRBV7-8 CASSLSALKQYF TGTGCCAGCAGCTTATCGGCCCTCAAGCAGTACTTC
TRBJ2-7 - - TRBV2 CATRPGAEYF TGTGCCACCCGGCCAGGGGCGGAGTACTTC
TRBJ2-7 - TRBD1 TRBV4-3 CASSQARDSKYEQYF TGCGCCAGCAGCCAGGCAAGGGACAGCAAGTACGAGCAGTACTTC
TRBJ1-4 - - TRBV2 CASSQTATNEKLFF TGTGCCAGCAGCCAGACAGCAACTAATGAAAAACTGTTTTTT
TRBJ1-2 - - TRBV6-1 CASSERSGGLYGYTF TGTGCCAGCAGTGAACGGTCGGGGGGTCTCTATGGCTACACCTTC
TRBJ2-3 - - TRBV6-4 CASSVARGSTDTQYF TGTGCCAGCAGTGTGGCCCGTGGGTCCACAGATACGCAGTATTTT
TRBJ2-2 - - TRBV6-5 CASRRWVNTGELFF TGTGCCAGCAGACGGTGGGTCAACACCGGGGAGCTGTTTTTT